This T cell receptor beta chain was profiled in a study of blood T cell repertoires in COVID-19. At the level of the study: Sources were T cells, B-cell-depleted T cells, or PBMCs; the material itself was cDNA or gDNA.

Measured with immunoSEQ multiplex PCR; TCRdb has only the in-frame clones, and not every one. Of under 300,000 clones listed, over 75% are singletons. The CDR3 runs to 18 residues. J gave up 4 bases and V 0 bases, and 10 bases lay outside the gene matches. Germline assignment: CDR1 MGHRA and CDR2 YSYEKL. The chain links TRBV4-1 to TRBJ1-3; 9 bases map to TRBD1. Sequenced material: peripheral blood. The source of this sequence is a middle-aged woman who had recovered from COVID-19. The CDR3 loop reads CASSQEGPGTGYGNTIYF. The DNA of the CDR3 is TGCGCCAGCAGCCAAGAGGGACCCGGGACAGGGTACGGAAACACCATATATTTT.